This TCR beta chain was profiled in a study of blood T cell repertoires in COVID-19. Study background: The samples span acute and convalescent COVID-19 from the United States, Italy and Spain.

As handled by the study authors: Amplifying reference gene primers gave estimates of nucleated cell counts. Only in-frame clones appear in the TCRdb table, and some are missing; sequencing was by immunoSEQ multiplex PCR. D and trimming were read from the DNA, whereas the V and J calls and clone size are those reported in that table. Among around 100,000 clones listed, about 85% were seen once. The CDR3 is 14 residues long. With 6 bases clipped from V and 1 base from J, the junction kept 4 bases outside the gene matches. Germline lookup yields CDR1 LGHDT and CDR2 YNNKEL (reference sequence). The sequenced material came from peripheral blood. The V gene is TRBV3-1 (or the pseudogene TRBV3-2), the J gene TRBJ1-1, with 8 bases identical to TRBD1. The clonotype was recovered from a man between 50 and 59 years old in a cohort sampled during active COVID-19. The CDR3 loop is CASSHGTGNTEAFF. DNA of the CDR3: TGTGCCAGCAGTCATGGGACAGGGAACACTGAAGCTTTCTTT.